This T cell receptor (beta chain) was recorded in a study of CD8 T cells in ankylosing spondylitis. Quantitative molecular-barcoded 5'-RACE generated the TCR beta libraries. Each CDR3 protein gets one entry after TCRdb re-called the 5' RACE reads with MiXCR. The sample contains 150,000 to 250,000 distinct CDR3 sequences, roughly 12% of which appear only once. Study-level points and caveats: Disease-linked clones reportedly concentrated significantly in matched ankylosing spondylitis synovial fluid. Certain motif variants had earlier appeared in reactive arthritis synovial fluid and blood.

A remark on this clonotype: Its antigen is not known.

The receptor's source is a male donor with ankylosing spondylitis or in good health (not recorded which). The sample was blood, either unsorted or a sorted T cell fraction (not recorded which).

CDR3 DNA: TGTGCCAGTAGCTTGGCGGGGGTAGGGGATACGCAGTATTTT. Translation gives CASSLAGVGDTQYF. This chain connects TRBV19 to TRBJ2-3; 7 nucleotides match TRBD2. Germline V CDR1 and CDR2: LNHDA, SQIVND (reference sequence). The V segment lost 6 bases and the J segment 6 bases; nucleotides outside the gene matches: 9. The CDR3 extends over 14 amino acids.